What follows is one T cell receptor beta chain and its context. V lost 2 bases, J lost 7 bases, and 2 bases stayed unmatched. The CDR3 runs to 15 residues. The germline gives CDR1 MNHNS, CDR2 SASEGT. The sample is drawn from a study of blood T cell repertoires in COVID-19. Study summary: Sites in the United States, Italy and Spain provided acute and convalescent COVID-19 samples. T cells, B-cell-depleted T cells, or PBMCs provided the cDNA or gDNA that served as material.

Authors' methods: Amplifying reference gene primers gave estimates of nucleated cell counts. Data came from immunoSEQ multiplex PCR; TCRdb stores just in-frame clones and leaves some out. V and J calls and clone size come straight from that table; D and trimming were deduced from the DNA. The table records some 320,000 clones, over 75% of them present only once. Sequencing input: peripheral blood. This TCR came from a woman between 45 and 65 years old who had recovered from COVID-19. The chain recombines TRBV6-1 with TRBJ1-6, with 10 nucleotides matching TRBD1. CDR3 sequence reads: CASSEPGQGNSPLHF. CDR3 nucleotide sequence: TGTGCCAGCAGTGAACCGGGACAGGGGAATTCACCCCTCCACTTT.